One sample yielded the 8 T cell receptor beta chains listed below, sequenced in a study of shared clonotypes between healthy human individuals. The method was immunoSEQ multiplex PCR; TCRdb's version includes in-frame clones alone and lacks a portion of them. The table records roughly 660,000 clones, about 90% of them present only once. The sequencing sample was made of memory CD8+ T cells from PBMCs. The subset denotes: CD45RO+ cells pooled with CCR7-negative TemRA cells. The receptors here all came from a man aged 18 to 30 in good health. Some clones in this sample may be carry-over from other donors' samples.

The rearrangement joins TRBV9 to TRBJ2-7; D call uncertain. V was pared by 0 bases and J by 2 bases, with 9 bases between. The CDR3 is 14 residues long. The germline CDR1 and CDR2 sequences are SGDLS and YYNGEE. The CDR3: CASSVGNPPYEQYF. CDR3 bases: TGTGCCAGCAGCGTAGGGAACCCCCCCTACGAGCAGTACTTC.

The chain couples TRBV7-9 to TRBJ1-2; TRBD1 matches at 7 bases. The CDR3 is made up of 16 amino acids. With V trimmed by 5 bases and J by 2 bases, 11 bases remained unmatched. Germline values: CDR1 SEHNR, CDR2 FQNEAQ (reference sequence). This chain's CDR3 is CASSVGLQGKNYGYTF. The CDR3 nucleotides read TGTGCCAGCAGCGTTGGGTTACAGGGGAAAAACTATGGCTACACCTTC.

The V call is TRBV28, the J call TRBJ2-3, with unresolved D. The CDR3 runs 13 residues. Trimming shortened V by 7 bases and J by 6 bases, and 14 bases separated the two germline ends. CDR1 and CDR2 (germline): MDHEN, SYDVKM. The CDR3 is CASNLPPADTQYF. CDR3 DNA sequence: TGTGCCAGCAATCTCCCTCCAGCCGATACGCAGTATTTT.

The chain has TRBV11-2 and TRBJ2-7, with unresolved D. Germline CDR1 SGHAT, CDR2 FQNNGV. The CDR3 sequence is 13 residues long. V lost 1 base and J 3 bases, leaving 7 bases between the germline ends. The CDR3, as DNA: TGTGCCAGCAGCTTAGTTATGCTCTACGAGCAGTACTTC. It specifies CASSLVMLYEQYF.

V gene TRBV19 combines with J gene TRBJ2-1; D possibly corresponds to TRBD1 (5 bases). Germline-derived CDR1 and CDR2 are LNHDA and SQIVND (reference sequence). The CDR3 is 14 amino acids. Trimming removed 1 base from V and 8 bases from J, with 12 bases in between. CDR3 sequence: CASSIVGAFDEQFF. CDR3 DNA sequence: TGTGCCAGTAGTATAGTAGGGGCTTTCGATGAGCAGTTCTTC.

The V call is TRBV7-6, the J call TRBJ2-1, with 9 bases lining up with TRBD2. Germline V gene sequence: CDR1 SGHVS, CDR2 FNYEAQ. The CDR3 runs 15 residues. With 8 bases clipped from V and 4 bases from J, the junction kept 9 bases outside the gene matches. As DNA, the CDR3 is TGTGCCAGCTCCAGAGGGGCGGGAGGGTACAATGAGCAGTTCTTC. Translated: CASSRGAGGYNEQFF. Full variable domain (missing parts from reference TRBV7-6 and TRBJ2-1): GAGVSQSPRYKVTKRGQDVALRCDPISGHVSLYWYRQALGQGPEFLTYFNYEAQQDKSGLPNDRFSAERPEGSISTLTIQRTEQRDSAMYRCASSRGAGGYNEQFFGPGTRLTVL.

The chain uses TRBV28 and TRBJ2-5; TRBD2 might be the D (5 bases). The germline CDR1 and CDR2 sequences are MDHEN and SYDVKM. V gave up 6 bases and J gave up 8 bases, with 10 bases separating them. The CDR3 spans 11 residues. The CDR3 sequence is CASSETGTQYF. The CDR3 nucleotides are TGTGCCAGCAGCGAAACGGGAACCCAGTACTTC.

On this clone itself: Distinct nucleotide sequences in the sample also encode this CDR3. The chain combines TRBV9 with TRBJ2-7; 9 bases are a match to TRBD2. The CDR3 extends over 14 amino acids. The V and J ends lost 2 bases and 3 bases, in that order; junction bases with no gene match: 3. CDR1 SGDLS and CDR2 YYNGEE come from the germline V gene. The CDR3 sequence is CASSVGSGGYEQYF. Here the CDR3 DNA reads TGTGCCAGCAGCGTTGGTAGCGGGGGCTACGAGCAGTACTTC.